This T cell receptor beta chain was retrieved from a study of blood T cell repertoires in COVID-19. As for the study in general: T cells, B-cell-depleted T cells, or PBMCs provided the cDNA or gDNA that served as material.

This clone was seen once. As processed by the authors: Quantification of nucleated cells was approximated via reference gene primer amplification. Assay used: immunoSEQ multiplex PCR; TCRdb lists only in-frame clones, some missing. From that table come the V and J calls and clone size; the DNA was used to work out D and trimming. Among tens of thousands of clones listed, about 88% were seen once. The origin of this receptor is a man in his 60s with acute or convalescent COVID-19. Sequenced sample: peripheral blood.

This CDR3 reads CASSYSPGGNEKLFF. The CDR3 DNA is TGTGCCAGCAGTTACTCCCCAGGGGGCAATGAAAAACTGTTTTTT. V and J are TRBV6-5 and TRBJ1-4; TRBD1 agrees at 8 bases. The CDR3 covers 15 residues. Germline V CDR1 and CDR2: MNHEY, SVGAGI. Trimming took 0 bases from V and 5 from J; bases not matched to a gene: 2.